These T cell receptor beta chains were read from a single sample in a study of naive and memory T cell subsets. A single record per CDR3 protein comes from TCRdb applying MiXCR to the UMI-ligation and nested PCR reads. This table has over 100,000 distinct CDR3 sequences, approximately 14% appearing once. Sequencing was performed on naive CD8+ T cells from blood. The source is a human donor in good health. CDR3s include the opening cysteine and the closing phenylalanine or tryptophan. Each record gives: D gene, clone size, J gene, V gene, CDR3 protein, CDR3 DNA. The D gene is left open where the match is weak. Size tells how often a clone was seen (once, few, many) or the class of an expanded clone, and some rows leave it out.

d_call: .; clone_size: many; j_call: TRBJ2-7; v_call: TRBV7-9; cdr3_aa: CASSTLYEQYF; cdr3_nt: TGTGCCAGCAGCACTCTCTACGAGCAGTACTTC
d_call: TRBD1; clone_size: .; j_call: TRBJ1-1; v_call: TRBV6-5; cdr3_aa: CASSYGTGMNTEAFF; cdr3_nt: TGTGCCAGCAGTTACGGGACAGGGATGAACACTGAAGCTTTCTTT
d_call: .; clone_size: .; j_call: TRBJ2-7; v_call: TRBV7-8; cdr3_aa: CASSRPQGYEQYF; cdr3_nt: TGTGCCAGCAGCCGACCACAGGGCTACGAGCAGTACTTC
d_call: TRBD2; clone_size: many; j_call: TRBJ2-3; v_call: TRBV4-3; cdr3_aa: CASSQEAWGLASSTDTQYF; cdr3_nt: TGCGCCAGCAGCCAAGAAGCTTGGGGACTAGCGTCTAGCACAGATACGCAGTATTTT
d_call: TRBD1; clone_size: few; j_call: TRBJ2-3; v_call: TRBV4-3; cdr3_aa: CASSQGAGQGHTDTQYF; cdr3_nt: TGCGCCAGCAGCCAAGGGGCCGGACAGGGGCACACAGATACGCAGTATTTT
d_call: TRBD1; clone_size: many; j_call: TRBJ1-1; v_call: TRBV4-3; cdr3_aa: CASSPGQGVYTEAFF; cdr3_nt: TGCGCCAGCAGCCCAGGACAGGGCGTGTACACTGAAGCTTTCTTT
d_call: TRBD1; clone_size: few; j_call: TRBJ1-3; v_call: TRBV4-3; cdr3_aa: CASSQGPGQGISGNTIYF; cdr3_nt: TGCGCCAGCAGCCAAGGCCCGGGACAGGGGATCTCTGGAAACACCATATATTTT
d_call: .; clone_size: few; j_call: TRBJ2-6; v_call: TRBV29-1; cdr3_aa: CSVEASDSGANVLTF; cdr3_nt: TGCAGCGTTGAAGCCTCAGACTCTGGGGCCAACGTCCTGACTTTC
d_call: TRBD1; clone_size: .; j_call: TRBJ1-1; v_call: TRBV7-9; cdr3_aa: CASSRLQGTSEAFF; cdr3_nt: TGTGCCAGCAGCAGATTACAGGGGACTAGTGAAGCTTTCTTT
d_call: .; clone_size: few; j_call: TRBJ1-2; v_call: TRBV7-9; cdr3_aa: CASSAGQPNYGYTF; cdr3_nt: TGTGCCAGCAGCGCCGGACAGCCCAACTATGGCTACACCTTC
d_call: TRBD1; clone_size: .; j_call: TRBJ1-5; v_call: TRBV7-2; cdr3_aa: CASSSQGSNQPQHF; cdr3_nt: TGTGCCAGCAGCTCACAGGGGTCCAATCAGCCCCAGCATTTT
d_call: .; clone_size: few; j_call: TRBJ2-7; v_call: TRBV12-3/TRBV12-4; cdr3_aa: CASSLAPVEQYF; cdr3_nt: TGTGCCAGCAGTTTAGCCCCGGTCGAGCAGTACTTC
d_call: TRBD2; clone_size: many; j_call: TRBJ2-1; v_call: TRBV20-1; cdr3_aa: CSARELAGVSNEQFF; cdr3_nt: TGCAGTGCTAGAGAACTAGCGGGAGTATCTAATGAGCAGTTCTTC
d_call: .; clone_size: .; j_call: TRBJ2-2; v_call: TRBV7-6; cdr3_aa: CASSLVVNGELFF; cdr3_nt: TGTGCCAGCAGCTTAGTTGTCAACGGGGAGCTGTTTTTT
d_call: .; clone_size: .; j_call: TRBJ2-7; v_call: TRBV19; cdr3_aa: CASSIVETTIYEQYF; cdr3_nt: TGTGCCAGTAGTATAGTCGAGACAACTATTTACGAGCAGTACTTC
d_call: .; clone_size: few; j_call: TRBJ2-2; v_call: TRBV28; cdr3_aa: CASRGGIGELFF; cdr3_nt: TGTGCCAGCAGAGGGGGGATCGGGGAGCTGTTTTTT
d_call: .; clone_size: few; j_call: TRBJ2-7; v_call: TRBV5-1; cdr3_aa: CASSLTGNPYEQYF; cdr3_nt: TGCGCCAGCAGCTTGACAGGGAATCCCTACGAGCAGTACTTC
d_call: .; clone_size: .; j_call: TRBJ2-3; v_call: TRBV9; cdr3_aa: CASSVTGLTGDTQYF; cdr3_nt: TGTGCCAGCAGCGTGACGGGACTGACGGGGGATACGCAGTATTTT
d_call: .; clone_size: few; j_call: TRBJ1-5; v_call: TRBV30; cdr3_aa: CAWSGGGGNQPQHF; cdr3_nt: TGTGCCTGGAGTGGAGGTGGGGGCAATCAGCCCCAGCATTTT
d_call: TRBD1; clone_size: many; j_call: TRBJ2-7; v_call: TRBV27; cdr3_aa: CASSLPSPTGPYEQYF; cdr3_nt: TGTGCCAGCAGTTTACCCTCCCCGACAGGGCCATACGAGCAGTACTTC
d_call: .; clone_size: many; j_call: TRBJ2-7; v_call: TRBV30; cdr3_aa: CAWSGYTEDYEQYF; cdr3_nt: TGTGCCTGGAGCGGCTATACAGAAGACTACGAGCAGTACTTC
d_call: TRBD1; clone_size: .; j_call: TRBJ2-1; v_call: TRBV29-1; cdr3_aa: CSVVPGQERSYNEQFF; cdr3_nt: TGCAGCGTGGTTCCGGGACAGGAGAGGTCGTACAATGAGCAGTTCTTC
d_call: TRBD1; clone_size: .; j_call: TRBJ1-4; v_call: TRBV7-9; cdr3_aa: CASNPWTGNEKLFF; cdr3_nt: TGTGCCAGCAACCCGTGGACAGGGAACGAAAAACTGTTTTTT
d_call: TRBD2; clone_size: .; j_call: TRBJ2-7; v_call: TRBV6-2/TRBV6-3; cdr3_aa: CASSYSIGLEYEQYF; cdr3_nt: TGTGCCAGCAGTTACTCGATAGGACTAGAATACGAGCAGTACTTC
d_call: TRBD1; clone_size: .; j_call: TRBJ1-2; v_call: TRBV12-3/TRBV12-4; cdr3_aa: CASIHPGQGDYGYTF; cdr3_nt: TGTGCCAGCATTCACCCCGGACAGGGGGACTATGGCTACACCTTC
d_call: .; clone_size: .; j_call: TRBJ2-1; v_call: TRBV7-9; cdr3_aa: CASSLYGLIYNEQFF; cdr3_nt: TGTGCCAGCAGCTTATATGGCCTGATTTACAATGAGCAGTTCTTC
d_call: .; clone_size: few; j_call: TRBJ2-2; v_call: TRBV12-3/TRBV12-4; cdr3_aa: CASTESGTTGELFF; cdr3_nt: TGTGCCAGCACCGAATCCGGGACCACCGGGGAGCTGTTTTTT
d_call: .; clone_size: .; j_call: TRBJ2-1; v_call: TRBV12-3/TRBV12-4; cdr3_aa: CASSLALGDHPPNEQFF; cdr3_nt: TGTGCCAGCAGTTTAGCGCTCGGCGATCATCCACCTAATGAGCAGTTCTTC
d_call: .; clone_size: .; j_call: TRBJ2-1; v_call: TRBV2; cdr3_aa: CASGGGTVNEQFF; cdr3_nt: TGTGCCAGCGGTGGGGGGACTGTCAATGAGCAGTTCTTC
d_call: .; clone_size: many; j_call: TRBJ2-1; v_call: TRBV4-3; cdr3_aa: CASSHTALSNEQFF; cdr3_nt: TGCGCCAGCAGCCATACTGCGCTCAGCAATGAGCAGTTCTTC
d_call: .; clone_size: many; j_call: TRBJ1-4; v_call: TRBV12-3/TRBV12-4; cdr3_aa: CASSLGEKLFF; cdr3_nt: TGTGCCAGCAGTTTAGGAGAAAAACTGTTTTTT
d_call: .; clone_size: .; j_call: TRBJ2-3; v_call: TRBV7-6; cdr3_aa: CASSLFWTDTQYF; cdr3_nt: TGTGCCAGCAGCTTGTTTTGGACAGATACGCAGTATTTT
d_call: .; clone_size: .; j_call: TRBJ1-2; v_call: TRBV27; cdr3_aa: CASSRDTLGGYTF; cdr3_nt: TGTGCCAGCAGCAGGGATACACTAGGTGGCTACACCTTC
d_call: TRBD2; clone_size: .; j_call: TRBJ2-1; v_call: TRBV9; cdr3_aa: CASTQPSGDEQFF; cdr3_nt: TGTGCCAGCACTCAGCCTAGCGGTGATGAGCAGTTCTTC
d_call: .; clone_size: few; j_call: TRBJ2-7; v_call: TRBV2; cdr3_aa: CATEVSYEQYF; cdr3_nt: TGTGCCACCGAAGTGTCCTACGAGCAGTACTTC
d_call: .; clone_size: many; j_call: TRBJ1-1; v_call: TRBV10-1; cdr3_aa: CASSESTTHGDTEAFF; cdr3_nt: TGCGCCAGCAGTGAGTCGACGACTCACGGGGATACTGAAGCTTTCTTT
d_call: .; clone_size: .; j_call: TRBJ2-1; v_call: TRBV13; cdr3_aa: CASHTHPPYNEQFF; cdr3_nt: TGTGCCAGCCATACTCATCCGCCCTACAATGAGCAGTTCTTC
d_call: TRBD1; clone_size: .; j_call: TRBJ1-1; v_call: TRBV7-9; cdr3_aa: CASSFLTTGDTEAFF; cdr3_nt: TGTGCCAGCAGCTTCTTAACTACAGGGGACACTGAAGCTTTCTTT
d_call: .; clone_size: many; j_call: TRBJ1-1; v_call: TRBV27; cdr3_aa: CASSLGSLGNTEAFF; cdr3_nt: TGTGCCAGCAGTTTAGGTTCACTAGGGAACACTGAAGCTTTCTTT